These 17 T cell receptor beta chains were all obtained from the same sample, sequenced in a study of sequential checkpoint blockade in melanoma. Generated by immunoSEQ multiplex PCR, the TCRdb table keeps only in-frame clones and is missing some. The profile shows about 3,200 clones, roughly 20% of them singletons. The treatment: randomized to nivolumab then ipilimumab (arm A) or the reverse (arm B). Source: tumor tissue (inferred from file names), taken from a patient given nivolumab and ipilimumab in sequence. The receptor set was obtained from a human donor with melanoma.

The chain carries TRBV15 and TRBJ2-1; no definite D call. This CDR3 has 16 residues. V gave up 1 base and J gave up 3 bases, with 13 bases separating them. CDR1 and CDR2 (germline): LNHNV, YYDKDF (reference sequence). This CDR3 reads CATSRGRHGSYNEQFF. The DNA for the CDR3 is TGTGCCACCAGCAGAGGACGCCATGGCAGCTACAATGAGCAGTTCTTC.

The chain links TRBV19 to TRBJ2-2; the match to TRBD2 covers 11 bases. This CDR3 has 16 amino acids. Germline CDR1 is LNHDA and CDR2 is SQIVND (reference sequence). V gave up 7 bases and J gave up 0 bases; unmatched junction bases: 4. CDR3 region: CASTMTSGANTGELFF. For the CDR3, the DNA is TGTGCCAGTACCATGACTAGCGGGGCGAACACCGGGGAGCTGTTTTTT.

This chain links TRBV6-8 with TRBJ2-6; a weak D match, TRBD1 (5 bases). V was trimmed by 2 bases and J by 0 bases, leaving 11 bases between them. The CDR3 spans 17 residues. Germline assignment: CDR1 MNHGY and CDR2 SAAAGT. The CDR3 nucleotides are TGTGCCAGCAGTTACAGGGGAATCAACTCTGGGGCCAACGTCCTGACTTTC. Translation: CASSYRGINSGANVLTF.

This clone was seen once. V usage is TRBV14 and J usage is TRBJ2-5, with D perhaps TRBD2 (6 bases). The germline V gene has CDR1 SGHDN and CDR2 FVKESK. The CDR3 sequence is 15 residues long. V dropped 2 bases and J dropped 4 bases, with 14 bases sitting between them. Here the CDR3 reads CASSQRRQGGETQYF. The CDR3 coding sequence is TGTGCCAGCAGCCAACGTCGCCAGGGAGGAGAGACCCAGTACTTC. The entire variable domain, with the rest obtained from reference TRBV14 and TRBJ2-5, is as follows: EAGVTQFPSHSVIEKGQTVTLRCDPISGHDNLYWYRRVMGKEIKFLLHFVKESKQDESGMPNNRFLAERTGGTYSTLKVQPAELEDSGVYFCASSQRRQGGETQYFGPGTRLLVL.

In its sample, this clone ranks as medium-sized. This chain links TRBV28 with TRBJ2-1; 8 nucleotides agree with TRBD1. V shed 6 bases and J 9 bases; nucleotides not matched to a gene: 10. Germline CDR1 MDHEN, CDR2 SYDVKM. CDR3 length: 14 residues. In DNA, the CDR3 is TGTGCCAGCAGATGGACAGGGCGATCCAGTGAGCAGTTCTTC. Translated, it gives CASRWTGRSSEQFF.

The chain recombines TRBV5-1 with TRBJ2-3; D remains unclear. The CDR3 contains 15 residues. The V and J ends lost 2 bases and 2 bases respectively, with 12 bases between them. Germline CDR1 and CDR2: SGHRS and YFSETQ. The CDR3: CASSFNAPNTDTQYF. Here the CDR3 DNA reads TGCGCCAGCAGCTTCAATGCCCCAAACACAGATACGCAGTATTTT. Based on the CDR3 plus reference TRBV5-1 and TRBJ2-3, the full variable domain is KAGVTQTPRYLIKTRGQQVTLSCSPISGHRSVSWYQQTPGQGLQFLFEYFSETQRNKGNFPGRFSGRQFSNSRSEMNVSTLELGDSALYLCASSFNAPNTDTQYFGPGTRLTVL.

This clone was counted only a few times. V usage is TRBV9 and J usage is TRBJ2-7, with 7 nucleotides matching TRBD1. CDR3 length equals 15 residues. The germline CDR1 and CDR2 sequences are SGDLS and YYNGEE. V shed 5 bases and J 1 base; nucleotides not matched to a gene: 9. The CDR3 region is CASSERSGGSYEQYF. CDR3 nucleotides: TGTGCCAGCAGTGAACGGTCAGGGGGTTCCTACGAGCAGTACTTC. The full variable domain, its missing parts supplied by reference TRBV9 and TRBJ2-7, is DSGVTQTPKHLITATGQRVTLRCSPRSGDLSVYWYQQSLDQGLQFLIQYYNGEERAKGNILERFSAQQFPDLHSELNLSSLELGDSALYFCASSERSGGSYEQYFGPGTRLTVT.

This clone came up a few times. This chain links TRBV23-1 with TRBJ2-7; tentative D call: TRBD1 (5 bases). TRBV23-1 belongs to the ORF category, with a function that is uncertain. V lost 6 bases, J lost 3 bases, and 18 bases lay in between. There are 15 residues in the CDR3. DNA for the CDR3: TGCGCCAGCAGCCAAGAGTTCAGGGAAGTCTACGAGCAGTACTTC. Protein product: CASSQEFREVYEQYF.

This clone is deemed medium-sized (0.01 to 0.1%). The chain recombines TRBV15 with TRBJ2-4; unclear D gene. This CDR3 has 21 amino acids. Trimming pared 0 bases from V and 0 bases from J, leaving 24 bases between. Germline CDR1 reads LNHNV; CDR2 reads YYDKDF (reference sequence). The CDR3 DNA follows: TGTGCCACCAGCAGAGAGATAATAAGTGGGATACCGTTCTTAGCCAAAAACATTCAGTACTTC. Its protein is CATSREIISGIPFLAKNIQYF.

The chain uses TRBV18 and TRBJ2-7; TRBD1 agrees at 7 bases. V shed 5 bases, J shed 5 bases, and the junction held 6 bases outside the gene matches. The CDR3 extends over 13 amino acids. From germline, CDR1 is KGHSH and CDR2 LQKENI. Here the CDR3 reads CASSRQGNDEQYF. CDR3 nucleotides: TGTGCCAGCTCAAGACAGGGTAACGACGAGCAGTACTTC.

Written as DNA, the CDR3 is TGTGCCTGGAGCGCAGGCCTTCTAACTAACTATGGCTACACCTTC. Translated: CAWSAGLLTNYGYTF. The V gene is TRBV30, the J gene TRBJ1-2; D gene unclear. Germline V gives CDR1 GTSNPN, CDR2 SVGIG (reference sequence). The CDR3 contains 15 residues. V lost 3 bases to trimming and J lost 0 bases, with 14 bases between them. Looking up the rest from reference TRBV30 and TRBJ1-2 gives the full variable domain: SQTIHQWPATLVQPVGSPLSLECTVEGTSNPNLYWYRQAAGRGLQLLFYSVGIGQISSEVPQNLSASRPQDRQFILSSKKLLLSDSGFYLCAWSAGLLTNYGYTFGSGTRLTVV.

The V call is TRBV15, the J call TRBJ1-5; 10 bases align to TRBD1. The CDR3 runs 17 residues. The V segment lost 1 base and the J segment 7 bases; nucleotides outside the gene matches: 10. From germline, CDR1 is LNHNV and CDR2 YYDKDF (reference sequence). DNA of the CDR3: TGTGCCACCAGCAGAGCCACAAATGGACAGGGGGACCAGCCCCAGCATTTT. This gives the protein CATSRATNGQGDQPQHF.

This chain links TRBV15 with TRBJ2-3; possibly TRBD1 or TRBD2 for D (5 bases each). Germline CDR1 reads LNHNV; CDR2 reads YYDKDF (reference sequence). Trimming removed 1 base from V and 3 bases from J, with 11 bases in between. This CDR3 is built from 15 residues. CDR3 DNA sequence: TGTGCCACCAGCAGAGGGGGGTATCAAACAGATACGCAGTATTTT. This gives the protein CATSRGGYQTDTQYF.

The chain couples TRBV19 to TRBJ1-1; 7 positions match TRBD1. Germline V CDR1 and CDR2: LNHDA, SQIVND (reference sequence). Trimming cost V 5 bases and J 1 base; bases outside gene matches: 7. CDR3 length equals 15 residues. CDR3 nucleotides: TGTGCCAGTAGTGCACAGGGGTGGGGGAACACTGAAGCTTTCTTT. It specifies CASSAQGWGNTEAFF.

The V and J genes are TRBV28 and TRBJ1-5; D unresolved. The V end lost 3 bases, the J end lost 3 bases, and 9 bases lay between the germline ends. CDR3 length: 14 amino acids. Germline loops: CDR1 MDHEN, CDR2 SYDVKM. The DNA for the CDR3 is TGTGCCAGCAGTTTTTTGGGTAACAATCAGCCCCAGCATTTT. As protein: CASSFLGNNQPQHF.

The chain joins TRBV10-2 to TRBJ1-5, with 8 positions matching TRBD1. The CDR3 length is 15 residues. Germline lookup yields CDR1 WSHSY and CDR2 SAAADI. Trimming removed 4 bases from V and 0 bases from J; junction bases left unmatched: 2. The CDR3 protein is CASSATGDSNQPQHF. Here the CDR3 DNA reads TGCGCCAGCAGTGCGACAGGGGATAGCAATCAGCCCCAGCATTTT.

This clone has at least ten counts. The chain combines TRBV11-3 with TRBJ1-5; D ambiguous. The CDR3 loop spans 16 amino acids. V dropped 6 bases and J dropped 0 bases, with 15 bases sitting between them. Germline V gene sequence: CDR1 SGHNT, CDR2 YENEEA. The CDR3 protein is CASSRSGSGSNQPQHF. CDR3 nucleotides: TGTGCCAGCAGTCGCTCGGGCAGCGGTAGCAATCAGCCCCAGCATTTT. Full variable domain (missing parts from reference TRBV11-3 and TRBJ1-5): EAGVVQSPRYKIIEKKQPVAFWCNPISGHNTLYWYLQNLGQGPELLIRYENEEAVDDSQLPKDRFSAERLKGVDSTLKIQPAELGDSAVYLCASSRSGSGSNQPQHFGDGTRLSIL.